The 8 T cell receptor beta chains reported below all come from one sample, sequenced in a study of shared clonotypes between healthy human individuals. The protocol was immunoSEQ multiplex PCR, while the TCRdb copy is restricted to in-frame clones and leaves out a portion. The profile shows about half a million clones, approximately 80% of them singletons. Sequencing input: PBMCs. The origin of the receptors is a woman aged 35 to 49 in good health. Some clones in this sample may be carry-over from other donors' samples.

The V and J genes are TRBV28 and TRBJ2-2; unclear D gene. V lost 0 bases, J lost 5 bases, and 10 bases lay in between. Per the germline V gene, CDR1 is MDHEN and CDR2 is SYDVKM. The CDR3 is 15 amino acids. CDR3 nucleotide sequence: TGTGCCAGCAGTTTATGGGCGTTGGGTACCGGGGAGCTGTTTTTT. It translates to CASSLWALGTGELFF.

The chain joins TRBV19 to TRBJ2-7; TRBD1 agrees at 7 bases. CDR3 length: 13 amino acids. Per the germline V gene, CDR1 is LNHDA and CDR2 is SQIVND (reference sequence). The junction had 3 bases not matched to a gene; V was cut back by 5 bases and J by 2 bases. The CDR3 sequence is CASSRQGTYEQYF. The CDR3 DNA follows: TGTGCCAGTAGTCGACAGGGAACCTACGAGCAGTACTTC.

V gene TRBV10-3 combines with J gene TRBJ2-7; TRBD2 aligns across 13 bases. CDR3 length: 16 amino acids. The V and J ends lost 2 bases and 3 bases, in that order; junction bases with no gene match: 4. Germline values: CDR1 ENHRY, CDR2 SYGVKD. The CDR3 DNA is TGTGCCATCAGTGAGCCTGGACTAGCGGGAGTCTACGAGCAGTACTTC. Its protein is CAISEPGLAGVYEQYF.

The rearrangement links TRBV9 to TRBJ2-7; TRBD1 agrees at 8 bases. The J segment lost 3 bases and the V segment lost 0 bases, leaving 2 bases of the junction unmatched. This CDR3 contains 14 residues. Germline-derived CDR1 and CDR2 are SGDLS and YYNGEE. The CDR3 protein is CASSVGTGYYEQYF. DNA of the CDR3: TGTGCCAGCAGCGTAGGGACAGGGTACTACGAGCAGTACTTC.

This clone was counted a few times. The rearrangement links TRBV27 to TRBJ1-2, with 7 nucleotides matching TRBD1. This CDR3 contains 14 residues. V lost 6 bases, J lost 10 bases, and 14 bases stayed unmatched. Per germline, CDR1 MNHEY and CDR2 SMNVEV (reference sequence). The CDR3 loop is CASRRFGTDKDYTF. DNA of the CDR3: TGTGCCAGCAGGAGGTTCGGGACAGACAAAGACTACACCTTC.

J is TRBJ2-3 and V is TRBV6-1; D might be TRBD2 (6 bases). With 8 bases removed from V and 0 bases from J, the gap between germline ends came to 12 bases. The CDR3 extends over 14 amino acids. CDR1 is MNHNS, CDR2 SASEGT, per germline. The CDR3 loop is CASGLSGSTDTQYF. The CDR3 bases are TGTGCCAGCGGTTTGAGCGGGAGCACAGATACGCAGTATTTT.

The chain combines TRBV5-6 with TRBJ2-5; unclear D gene. Germline CDR1 SGHDT, CDR2 YYEEEE. The CDR3 is 13 amino acids. Trimming took off 0 bases at V and 11 bases at J, with 14 bases between the two ends. CDR3 in amino acids: CASSLAATREQYF. In DNA form, the CDR3 reads TGTGCCAGCAGCTTGGCGGCCACGCGTGAGCAGTACTTC.

The rearrangement uses TRBV27 and TRBJ2-7, with TRBD1 as a possible D gene (5 bases). The CDR3 totals 14 residues. The V gene's germline CDR1 is MNHEY and CDR2 SMNVEV (reference sequence). V dropped 0 bases and J dropped 7 bases, with 13 bases sitting between them. DNA of the CDR3: TGTGCCAGCAGTTTATCAGGGGTGTATCGGGAGCAGTACTTC. Translating gives CASSLSGVYREQYF.